The 10 T cell receptor beta chains in this list originate from one sample, sequenced in a study of T cell responses to AZD1222 COVID-19 vaccine. Clones were read by immunoSEQ multiplex PCR, and TCRdb kept only the in-frame ones, dropping some. The repertoire consists of some 85,000 clones, with about nine tenths occurring once and the leading ten covering 24%. The input for sequencing was peripheral blood, taken on day 0 of AZD1222 vaccination. The receptors originated from an adult in good health.

CDR3 residues: CASSQGPPRGDGTGELFF. In DNA, the CDR3 is TGCGCCAGCAGCCAAGGCCCGCCTCGGGGAGATGGCACCGGGGAGCTGTTTTTT. V and J are TRBV4-3 and TRBJ2-2; possibly TRBD2 for D (5 bases). The CDR3 sequence is 18 residues long. The germline V gene has CDR1 LGHNA and CDR2 YSLEER. The V end was cut by 1 base, the J end by 4 bases, with 19 bases between.

The gene calls are TRBV12-2 and TRBJ1-5. TRBV12-2 has pseudogene status. CDR3 length equals 16 residues. CDR3 nucleotide sequence: TGTGCAAGTCGCTTAGGAAGGTCCGGATACGATCAGCCCCAGCATTTT. It encodes CASRLGRSGYDQPQHF.

The V gene is TRBV27, the J gene TRBJ2-2; the match to TRBD2 covers 10 bases. Germline V gene lookup returns CDR1 MNHEY and CDR2 SMNVEV (reference sequence). The junction had 6 bases not matched to a gene; V was cut back by 5 bases and J by 9 bases. The length of the CDR3 is 14 residues. CDR3 amino acids: CASSALAGVRELFF. The CDR3 DNA follows: TGTGCCAGCAGTGCCCTAGCGGGAGTTCGGGAGCTGTTTTTT.

The gene calls are TRBV19 and TRBJ2-5; TRBD1 agrees at 7 bases. In germline, CDR1 is LNHDA, CDR2 SQIVND (reference sequence). The CDR3 spans 15 residues. V gave up 4 bases and J gave up 5 bases; unmatched junction bases: 10. The CDR3 is CASSTEGQWGETQYF. For the CDR3, the DNA is TGTGCCAGTAGTACCGAGGGACAGTGGGGGGAGACCCAGTACTTC.

CDR3 region: CASSPNAAGGYTF. In nucleotides, the CDR3 is TGTGCCAGCAGCCCTAATGCCGCGGGTGGCTACACCTTC. The V call is TRBV12-3 or TRBV12-4, the J call TRBJ1-2; D not certain. This CDR3 has 13 residues. V lost 6 bases and J lost 7, with 15 bases in between.

The J gene is TRBJ2-7, the V gene TRBV18, with D possibly TRBD2 on 6 matching bases. V lost 0 bases to trimming and J lost 7 bases, with 13 bases between them. This CDR3 region has 14 residues. Germline lookup yields CDR1 KGHSH and CDR2 LQKENI. In nucleotides, the CDR3 is TGTGCCAGCTCACCACCGGAGGGAATAAGGGAGCAGTACTTC. Its translation is CASSPPEGIREQYF.

This chain uses TRBV7-2 with TRBJ2-7; D is perhaps TRBD2 (6 bases). Germline values: CDR1 SGHTA, CDR2 FQGNSA. The V gene lost 5 bases and the J gene lost 4 bases, with 15 bases spanning the gap. The CDR3 loop spans 14 amino acids. CDR3 nucleotide sequence: TGTGCCAGCAGCCCGGGACTCCTCCCTTACGAGCAGTACTTC. Translated: CASSPGLLPYEQYF.

This chain uses TRBV6-2 or TRBV6-3 with TRBJ2-1; D is unresolved. This CDR3 has 15 amino acids. Per germline, CDR1 MNHEY and CDR2 SVGEGT. V lost 2 bases, J lost 9 bases, and 17 bases lay in between. This chain's CDR3 is CASSYGPPANTEQFF. CDR3 DNA sequence: TGTGCCAGCAGTTACGGTCCTCCCGCTAATACTGAGCAGTTCTTC.

The rearrangement uses TRBV5-1 and TRBJ2-7; the match to TRBD2 covers 13 bases. The length of the CDR3 is 17 residues. Germline CDR1 reads SGHRS; CDR2 reads YFSETQ. Losses at the gene ends were 0 bases for V and 4 bases for J; bases not matched to a gene: 7. The chain's CDR3 is CASSLEMPTSGRYEQYF. The CDR3 DNA reads TGCGCCAGCAGCTTGGAGATGCCGACTAGCGGGAGGTACGAGCAGTACTTC.

V and J are TRBV19 and TRBJ2-3; D is unresolved. The CDR3 is made up of 12 amino acids. V dropped 6 bases and J dropped 0 bases, with 4 bases sitting between them. The germline V gene has CDR1 LNHDA and CDR2 SQIVND (reference sequence). CDR3 region: CASSVSTDTQYF. As DNA, the CDR3 is TGTGCCAGTAGCGTGAGCACAGATACGCAGTATTTT. Looking up the rest from reference TRBV19 and TRBJ2-3 gives the full variable domain: DGGITQSPKYLFRKEGQNVTLSCEQNLNHDAMYWYRQDPGQGLRLIYYSQIVNDFQKGDIAEGYSVSREKKESFPLTVTSAQKNPTAFYLCASSVSTDTQYFGPGTRLTVL.